The rows below give T cell receptor beta chains drawn from one sample of a study of breast tumors, draining lymph nodes, adjacent tissues. Via MiXCR, TCRdb re-called the multiplex PCR reads, giving one row per CDR3 protein. The sample lists over 150,000 distinct CDR3 sequences, 31% occurring once. Sequences were obtained from axillary lymph node tissue. Receptors were obtained from a female donor with breast cancer. Some clones in this sample may be carry-over from other donors' samples. The CDR3 runs from the conserved cysteine through the conserved F or W. A D gene is named only where the DNA matches it firmly. Expanded clones are given a class, and other clones once, few, many or no size at all.

J | size | D | V | DNA | CDR3
TRBJ2-7 | NA | TRBD2 | TRBV5-4 | TGTGCCAGCAGCTGGACTAGGAACTCCTTCTACGAGCAGTACTTC | CASSWTRNSFYEQYF
TRBJ2-7 | many | TRBD2 | TRBV6-5 | TGTGCCAGCTCCTCCGGGACTAGCGTCTCAAGCGAGCAGTACTTC | CASSSGTSVSSEQYF
TRBJ1-4 | many | NA | TRBV20-1 | TGCAGTGCCCCCGGCGGAGGTGAAAAACTGTTTTTT | CSAPGGGEKLFF
TRBJ2-5 | many | NA | TRBV7-9 | TGTGCCAGCAGCTTGGGTTCAGCACAAGAGACCCAGTACTTC | CASSLGSAQETQYF
TRBJ2-3 | many | NA | TRBV7-2 | TGTGCCAGCAGCTTAGGGAGATCCACTAGCACAGATACGCAGTATTTT | CASSLGRSTSTDTQYF
TRBJ1-2 | NA | TRBD1 | TRBV18 | TGTGCCAGCTCGCGTTCAATACAGGGGAACTATGGCTACACCTTC | CASSRSIQGNYGYTF
TRBJ2-7 | many | TRBD2 | TRBV7-8 | TGTGCCAGCAGCTTAATAGCGGGGGGCTACGAGCAGTACTTC | CASSLIAGGYEQYF
TRBJ1-3 | many | NA | TRBV6-5 | TGTGCCAGCAGTAAGGAATACTCTGGAAACACCATATATTTT | CASSKEYSGNTIYF
TRBJ1-2 | many | TRBD1 | TRBV18 | TGTGCCAGCTCACCGGCCAGGGGGCGTGGAGGCTACACCTTC | CASSPARGRGGYTF
TRBJ2-4 | many | TRBD2 | TRBV5-1 | TGCGCCAGCAGGAGCGACGGGGGAGGGAACATTCAGTACTTC | CASRSDGGGNIQYF
TRBJ1-2 | NA | TRBD1 | TRBV6-5 | TGTGCCAGCAGCCAAGGGGACAGGCCTCCTAACTATGGCTACACCTTC | CASSQGDRPPNYGYTF
TRBJ1-4 | NA | TRBD1 | TRBV19 | TGTGCCAGTAGTGGCAACCTAGGACAGGGAAATGAAAAACTGTTTTTT | CASSGNLGQGNEKLFF
TRBJ2-2 | many | NA | TRBV2 | TGTGCCAGCAGTGATTACGGCTCAAGGGGGGAGCTGTTTTTT | CASSDYGSRGELFF
TRBJ2-7 | many | NA | TRBV15 | TGTGCCACCAGCAGGAGGGAGGACGAGCAGTACTTC | CATSRREDEQYF
TRBJ1-4 | many | TRBD1 | TRBV18 | TGTGCCAGCTCACCCGGGCTGGACAGGGGAGAAAAACTGTTTTTT | CASSPGLDRGEKLFF
TRBJ2-3 | NA | TRBD1 | TRBV7-8 | TGTGCCAGCAGATCACCGGGACAGGGGGCCAATGAGCAGTATTTT | CASRSPGQGANEQYF
TRBJ1-2 | many | NA | TRBV6-5 | TGTGCCAGCAGCCCGGACATTAACTATGGCTACACCTTC | CASSPDINYGYTF
TRBJ2-6 | NA | NA | TRBV7-8 | TGTGCCAGCAGCTTCACGGCCACGGGGGCCAACGTCCTGACTTTC | CASSFTATGANVLTF
TRBJ1-2 | many | TRBD1 | TRBV2 | TGTGCCAGCAGTGATTGGGGGACAGGCTTCTATGGCTACACCTTC | CASSDWGTGFYGYTF
TRBJ2-5 | NA | NA | TRBV25-1 | TGTGCCAGCAGTGGACTAAACCTCGTTACGGAGACCCAGTACTTC | CASSGLNLVTETQYF
TRBJ2-5 | many | NA | TRBV5-1 | TGCGCCAGCAGCTTGTCTGGCCAAGAGACCCAGTACTTC | CASSLSGQETQYF
TRBJ2-1 | many | NA | TRBV28 | TGTGCCAGCAGTGGCTCTGGGGGGGAGCAGTTCTTC | CASSGSGGEQFF
TRBJ2-5 | many | NA | TRBV2 | TGTGCCAGCAACCGGGGGCAAGAGACCCAGTACTTC | CASNRGQETQYF
TRBJ1-4 | NA | NA | TRBV3-1 | TGTGCCAGCAGTCTACACAGCGCAACTAATGAAAAACTGTTTTTT | CASSLHSATNEKLFF
TRBJ2-2 | many | NA | TRBV20-1 | TGCAGTGCCCGATCGTTTGGGGCCGGGGAGCTGTTTTTT | CSARSFGAGELFF
TRBJ1-4 | NA | TRBD1 | TRBV29-1 | TGCAGCGTTGAAAGGACAGGTGAAAAACTGTTTTTT | CSVERTGEKLFF
TRBJ2-1 | NA | NA | TRBV7-8 | TGTGCCAGCAGTCCAGGGGTAGCGGGTCCCCACAATGAGCGGTTCTTC | CASSPGVAGPHNERFF
TRBJ1-6 | NA | NA | TRBV2 | TGTGCCAGCAGTGATGACAGTATAAATTCACCCCTCCACTTT | CASSDDSINSPLHF
TRBJ1-6 | many | TRBD1 | TRBV6-5 | TGTGCCAGCAGTCACTCGGACAGGGATAATTCACCCCTCCACTTT | CASSHSDRDNSPLHF
TRBJ2-2 | many | TRBD2 | TRBV7-9 | TGTGCCAGCAGCCCAGCGGGGGGTTACACCGGGGAGCTGTTTTTT | CASSPAGGYTGELFF
TRBJ1-6 | few | NA | TRBV19 | TGTGCCAGTAGTATAATAGCGGGGGATTCACCCCTCCACTTT | CASSIIAGDSPLHF
TRBJ2-7 | many | TRBD1 | TRBV10-3 | TGTGCCATCAGTGAGGGTGGGACAGGGTGGACCTACGAGCAGTACTTC | CAISEGGTGWTYEQYF
TRBJ2-5 | once | TRBD2 | TRBV24-1 | TGTGCCACCAGTGATTTGCGCTCCGGACTAGCGGCCGACGAAGAGACCCAGTACTTC | CATSDLRSGLAADEETQYF
TRBJ1-3 | many | NA | TRBV4-1 | TGCGCCAGCAGCCAAGATTTAGCATCTAGCCCCTCTGGAAACACCATATATTTT | CASSQDLASSPSGNTIYF
TRBJ1-5 | many | NA | TRBV5-4 | TGTGCCAGCAGCTCTGGACGGGATAATCAGCCCCAGCATTTT | CASSSGRDNQPQHF
TRBJ2-6 | many | NA | TRBV5-1 | TGCGCCAGCAGGCCCCCGGGAGATGGGGCCAACGTCCTGACTTTC | CASRPPGDGANVLTF
TRBJ1-6 | many | TRBD1 | TRBV27 | TGTGCCAGCAGCTACCGGACAGGGGGTGGTTCACCCCTCCACTTT | CASSYRTGGGSPLHF
TRBJ2-1 | few | NA | TRBV18 | TGTGCCAGCTCAACTGATCGATCGGGGTACAATGAGCAGTTCTTC | CASSTDRSGYNEQFF
TRBJ2-5 | many | NA | TRBV2 | TGTGCCAGCAGAAGACAGCAGGGGTCAGGAGAGACCCAGTACTTC | CASRRQQGSGETQYF
TRBJ2-5 | many | NA | TRBV19 | TGTGCCAGTAGTATTTCAGGGGTAGAGACCCAGTACTTC | CASSISGVETQYF
TRBJ2-3 | NA | NA | TRBV25-1 | TGTGCCAGCAGTTCCCGGGCCCTGGGGGATACGCAGTATTTT | CASSSRALGDTQYF
TRBJ2-2 | many | NA | TRBV5-1 | TGCGCCAGCAGCTTGGGGCATGCGAGTGGGACCGGGGAGCTGTTTTTT | CASSLGHASGTGELFF
TRBJ2-3 | many | NA | TRBV5-8 | TGTGCCAGCAGCCGAGGGGGGGCCCACACAGATACGCAGTATTTT | CASSRGGAHTDTQYF
TRBJ1-5 | many | NA | TRBV3-1 | TGTGCCAGCAGCCAAGACTGGGGTAGCAATCAGCCCCAGCATTTT | CASSQDWGSNQPQHF
TRBJ2-4 | NA | NA | TRBV7-9 | TGTGCCAGCAGCTTAGTTAGAGGGGAAAAAAGCATTCAGTACTTC | CASSLVRGEKSIQYF
TRBJ2-2 | few | NA | TRBV6-1 | TGTGCCAGCAGGAATACTGCCCCAGAGACCGGGGAGCTGTTTTTT | CASRNTAPETGELFF
TRBJ2-7 | many | NA | TRBV18 | TGTGCCAGCTCACCACCACAGAAATACGAGCAGTACTTC | CASSPPQKYEQYF
TRBJ1-5 | many | NA | TRBV7-9 | TGTGCCAGCAGCTCAGCCGGACAAACGGGGCCCCAGCATTTT | CASSSAGQTGPQHF
TRBJ1-2 | many | TRBD1 | TRBV5-1 | TGCGCCAGCAGCTCTTCGACAGGGTGGCTCTATGGCTACACCTTC | CASSSSTGWLYGYTF
TRBJ1-4 | many | NA | TRBV4-1 | TGCGCCAGCAGCCGACAGACAACTAATGAAAAACTGTTTTTT | CASSRQTTNEKLFF
TRBJ1-6 | NA | NA | TRBV29-1 | TGCAGCCAGGGTTATAATTCACCCCTCCACTTT | CSQGYNSPLHF
TRBJ2-5 | NA | TRBD2 | TRBV5-1 | TGCGCCAGCAGCTCCCTAGCGGACCGGGGGACCCAGTGCTTC | CASSSLADRGTQCF
TRBJ2-1 | few | TRBD2 | TRBV12-3/TRBV12-4 | TGTGCCAGCAGTGGGGGGACTAGCGTTTACAATGAGCAGTTCTTC | CASSGGTSVYNEQFF
TRBJ2-3 | many | NA | TRBV5-5 | TGTGCCAGCAGTCGCCAGGGGCAACGCACAGATACGCAGTATTTT | CASSRQGQRTDTQYF
TRBJ1-5 | many | NA | TRBV7-3 | TGTGCCAGCAGCCCGCGTAGGGCAGGGCTCGGGCCCCAGCATTTT | CASSPRRAGLGPQHF